This T cell receptor beta chain derives from a study of cytomegalovirus exposure and HLA in healthy donors. Study information: In terms of ancestry, the Caucasian-associated cluster contained roughly 80% of the roughly 400 genotyped donors.

Trimming stripped 5 bases from V and 8 bases from J, with 19 bases between. CDR3 length: 15 amino acids. Germline V gene data show CDR1 as SGHVS and CDR2 as FQNEAQ. Points from the study as a whole: In an earlier analysis, in 540 or so donors, most V segments appeared productive either ~90% or ~30% of the time. The majority of CMV-associated TCR beta chains were reported as apparently HLA-restricted in a later analysis.

This clone was seen a single time. Its antigen is undetermined. It was with 60 Vbeta and 13 Jbeta primers that the PCR ran. Clones were read by immunoSEQ multiplex PCR, and TCRdb kept only the in-frame ones, dropping some. The sample lists 100,000 to 150,000 clones; roughly four fifths were seen once. This rearrangement joins TRBV7-8 to TRBJ2-1; possible D gene TRBD2, 6 bases. The clonotype comes from a woman in her 50s in good health and CMV-seronegative. The sample taken for sequencing was PBMCs. The CDR3 loop is CASSRWRGAGDEQFF. In nucleotides, the CDR3 is TGTGCCAGCAGCCGATGGAGGGGTGCGGGCGATGAGCAGTTCTTC.